This TCR beta chain comes out of a study of blood T cell repertoires in COVID-19 (dated by TCRdb to the early 2020s). Concerning the study at large: Collaborator samples came from the United States, Italy and Spain and covered acute and convalescent phases of COVID-19. The material from the prospective study consisted of cDNA or gDNA derived from T cells, B-cell-depleted T cells, or PBMCs. Deeply sampled blood TCRbeta repertoires from subjects exposed to, actively infected with, or recovered from COVID-19 were included in the dataset. The repertoires were made available in a free public database intended to serve as a resource for research on the immune response to SARS-CoV-2. The samples were drawn from two sources: the first 160 participants of the ongoing ImmuneRACE study, and 1,000 to 1,500 subjects contributed by 6 global collaborators. Sample metadata almost always included a de-identified subject ID, COVID-19 status, age in years and sex. Where available, HLA class I and class II types were taken from metadata supplied by the sample provider and were not determined by assay-based typing.

General study outcomes and caveats: How much clinical and demographic metadata was included differed by source and by participant, and the metadata was provided uncurated.

In the case of this clone: The target of this receptor is not known. The sample holds no much larger clone one base away, and base qualities are not on file.

In the prospective study, participants were roughly 18 to 100 years old, resided in approximately 25 geographic areas of the United States, and were enrolled through a virtual design. Cohort assignment in the prospective study relied on participant-reported clinical history from a screening survey and a study questionnaire. Mobile phlebotomists in the prospective study collected whole blood, serum and a nasopharyngeal or oropharyngeal swab from every participant. Prospective study participants could optionally give additional blood draws and questionnaires over an approximately 2-month period. Prospective study blood samples were shipped either frozen or at room temperature before DNA extraction. For CDR1 and CDR2, the germline V gene (reference sequence) lists GTSNPN and SVGIG. Germline trimming: 4 bases from V, 7 bases from J; junction bases outside gene matches: 7. The CDR3 spans 12 residues, from the cysteine through the phenylalanine. The kept DNA is CDR3 alone, 36 bases in frame from the first base.

TCRbeta CDR3 regions were amplified from genomic DNA by means of the immunoSEQ Assay, a bias-controlled multiplex PCR. On the study's bioinformatics: Within the assay, amplification of reference gene primers was used to estimate how many nucleated cells each sample contained. To quantify the absolute abundance of each unique TCRbeta CDR3 rearrangement, sequence reads were collapsed and filtered. For each sample, productive Simpson clonality was calculated by taking the square root of Simpson's diversity index across productive rearrangements. Drawn from immuneACCESS, this table holds only the in-frame rearrangements with V and J called that TCRdb kept. Clones are partly lost; checked studies trace under half to an unresolved V gene and leave the rest unexplained. V and J calls and clone size come straight from that table; D and trimming were deduced from the DNA. This sample comprises some 200,000 clones, approximately 86% of them detected only once. The ten biggest clones cover approximately 4.7% of the sample.

The TCR comes from an older woman with acute COVID-19. The source material was PBMCs or T cells enriched from blood (not recorded which). The sequence links TRBV30 to TRBJ2-7, with 7 central nucleotides matching TRBD1. The DNA sequence follows: TGTGCCTGGAACAGGGGCTATCGTGAGCAGTACTTC. Its protein reads: CAWNRGYREQYF.